The entry that follows covers one TCR beta chain sequence. The data were taken from a study of blood T cells in healthy people across ages. The second PCR ran about 6 to 11 cycles with a sample-barcoded 5' primer and J-beta primers. Each TCR beta cDNA got a 12-nucleotide random molecular identifier. One entry per CDR3 protein results from TCRdb running MiXCR on the 5' RACE reads. The data contain 1.5 million to 1.9 million distinct CDR3 sequences, 40% to 45% of them singletons. This CDR3 region has 14 residues. Trimming pared 3 bases from V and 4 bases from J, leaving 10 bases between. Germline loops: CDR1 SGHVS, CDR2 FQNEAQ.

The clonotype comes from a woman under 30 in good health. The rearrangement links TRBV7-8 to TRBJ1-5; D gene unclear. The sequencing sample was made of blood. The CDR3 is CASSFASGNQPQHF. For the CDR3, the DNA is TGTGCCAGCAGCTTCGCCTCGGGGAATCAGCCCCAGCATTTT.